The 8 T cell receptor beta chains below were found in one sample sequenced in a study of T-cell memory formation after mild COVID-19. One entry per CDR3 protein results from TCRdb running MiXCR on the 5' RACE reads. The sample records under 150,000 distinct CDR3 sequences, roughly 20% being singletons. The sample was PBMCs or a T cell subset sorted from them (not recorded which). Receptors originate from a man younger than 35 who had mild COVID-19 (a few samples of this study predate the infection). Cell type and time point are not known.

V usage is TRBV12-3 or TRBV12-4 and J usage is TRBJ2-2; D gene unclear. V was pared by 3 bases and J by 8 bases, with 22 bases between. The CDR3 covers 17 residues. The CDR3 sequence is CASSFGPLGGVDGELFF. For the CDR3, the DNA is TGTGCCAGCAGTTTTGGGCCCCTGGGTGGGGTGGATGGGGAGCTGTTTTTT.

A few counts support this clonotype. The chain carries TRBV5-1 and TRBJ1-4, with 8 bases lining up with TRBD1. The CDR3 has 13 amino acids. CDR1 and CDR2 (germline): SGHRS, YFSETQ. Trimming at V came to 4 bases and at J to 8 bases, leaving 4 bases not matched to a gene. CDR3 sequence (DNA): TGCGCCAGCAGCCCTGGGACAGGCGAAAAACTGTTTTTT. This encodes CASSPGTGEKLFF. The full variable domain, rest sourced from reference TRBV5-1 and TRBJ1-4, is KAGVTQTPRYLIKTRGQQVTLSCSPISGHRSVSWYQQTPGQGLQFLFEYFSETQRNKGNFPGRFSGRQFSNSRSEMNVSTLELGDSALYLCASSPGTGEKLFFGSGTQLSVL.

The chain couples TRBV5-1 to TRBJ1-5; 7 bases align to TRBD1. The germline V gene has CDR1 SGHRS and CDR2 YFSETQ. V gave up 4 bases and J gave up 5 bases; unmatched junction bases: 9. The CDR3 contains 15 residues. CDR3 loop: CASSQTGSSDQPQHF. The CDR3 DNA reads TGCGCCAGCAGCCAGACAGGGTCGAGCGATCAGCCCCAGCATTTT.

There are a few counts of this clonotype. The chain joins TRBV6-1 to TRBJ2-5, with D possibly being TRBD2 (6 bases). The CDR3 is 14 amino acids. Germline-derived CDR1 and CDR2 are MNHNS and SASEGT. V was pared by 6 bases and J by 1 base, with 12 bases between. CDR3 amino acids: CASSHWGVQETQYF. CDR3 bases: TGTGCCAGCAGCCACTGGGGGGTCCAAGAGACCCAGTACTTC.

This clonotype came up a few times. The rearrangement links TRBV21-1 to TRBJ2-7; the table's D call TRBD2 went unverified against the DNA. TRBV21-1 has pseudogene status. This CDR3 region has 14 residues. The CDR3 bases are TGTGCCAACCGGCGGGCGGGGGAGTTCGGCGAGCAGTACTTC. This codes for CANRRAGEFGEQYF.

V usage is TRBV27 and J usage is TRBJ1-1; D may be TRBD1 (6 bases). CDR3 length: 15 amino acids. V lost 3 bases to trimming and J lost 2 bases, with 13 bases between them. CDR1 MNHEY and CDR2 SMNVEV come from the germline V gene (reference sequence). CDR3 nucleotide sequence: TGTGCCAGCAGTTTGGGTACGGGGGCAAACACTGAAGCTTTCTTT. Translation gives CASSLGTGANTEAFF.

The rearrangement links TRBV12-3 or TRBV12-4 to TRBJ1-5; TRBD1 agrees at 7 bases. Losses at the gene ends were 6 bases for V and 1 base for J; bases not matched to a gene: 6. CDR3 length: 15 residues. DNA for the CDR3: TGTGCCAGCAGGCCAGGGGGGAGCAGCAATCAGCCCCAGCATTTT. Translating gives CASRPGGSSNQPQHF.

In its sample, this clonotype was seen a few times. CDR3 residues: CASSWTGATNTEAFF. The DNA of the CDR3 is TGCGCCAGCAGCTGGACAGGGGCCACGAACACTGAAGCTTTCTTT. The chain recombines TRBV5-1 with TRBJ1-1; 9 bases match TRBD1. In germline, CDR1 is SGHRS, CDR2 YFSETQ. The length of the CDR3 is 15 residues. V shed 3 bases and J 1 base; nucleotides not matched to a gene: 4.